The present T cell receptor beta chain was sequenced within a study of OX40 agonist ivuxolimab in advanced cancers. Baseline, cycle 4 day 1, and cycle 7 day 1 were the blood sampling points. Produced via immunoSEQ multiplex PCR; TCRdb's table is partial and in-frame only. The sample contains roughly 13,000 clones, 80% of which appear only once. This clone was observed a handful of times. There are 16 residues in the CDR3. Trimming stripped 4 bases from V and 7 bases from J, with 18 bases between. Per the germline V gene, CDR1 is SGDLS and CDR2 is YYNGEE. The chain employs TRBV9 and TRBJ1-6; perhaps TRBD1 as D (5 bases). This receptor was taken from an adult with an advanced solid tumor such as melanoma, head and neck, liver or kidney cancer. The source was CD4+ or CD8+ T cells sorted from blood, collected in a trial of the OX40 agonist ivuxolimab. The CDR3: CASSPGGSGRNSPLHF. The CDR3 nucleotides are TGTGCCAGCAGCCCTGGGGGGTCAGGAAGAAATTCACCCCTCCACTTT.